The 9 T cell receptor beta chains presented below share a single source sample, sequenced in a study of T cell changes during pregnancy in multiple sclerosis. Using immunoSEQ multiplex PCR, the repertoire was profiled, and TCRdb retains in-frame clones only, with some absent. Counted here are some 95,000 clones, 92% occurring once; the ten biggest clones make up about 2.7%. The specimen comprised peripheral blood, sampled in the first trimester of pregnancy. The receptors were sampled from a female donor with multiple sclerosis, enrolled in a pregnancy study.

V gene TRBV2 combines with J gene TRBJ2-7; maybe TRBD1 (5 bases). Trimming cost V 6 bases and J 4 bases, with 10 bases left between them. This CDR3 has 12 amino acids. The germline CDR1 and CDR2 sequences are SNHLY and FYNNEI. The CDR3 coding sequence is TGTGCCAGCAGGGGAACAGGATACGAGCAGTACTTC. As protein: CASRGTGYEQYF.

This chain joins TRBV7-2 and TRBJ2-3; 7 nucleotides line up with TRBD2. Looked up from germline, CDR1 is SGHTA and CDR2 is FQGNSA. Trimming removed 3 bases from V and 2 bases from J; junction bases left unmatched: 11. CDR3 length equals 17 residues. The CDR3 region has the DNA TGTGCCAGCAGCTTGGGGCCTAGCGGACTATCCACAGATACGCAGTATTTT. Its protein product is CASSLGPSGLSTDTQYF.

The chain employs TRBV7-2 and TRBJ2-7, with D unresolved. Germline lookup yields CDR1 SGHTA and CDR2 FQGNSA. With 1 base removed from V and 7 bases from J, the gap between germline ends came to 5 bases. This CDR3 is built from 11 residues. CDR3 nucleotides: TGTGCCAGCAGCTTAGTTCAGGAGCAGTACTTC. This codes for CASSLVQEQYF.

This clone was seen a single time. The rearrangement uses TRBV5-1 and TRBJ2-7; the match to TRBD2 covers 12 bases. V lost 7 bases, J lost 4 bases, and 15 bases stayed unmatched. The CDR3 contains 17 residues. The germline gives CDR1 SGHRS, CDR2 YFSETQ. CDR3 DNA: TGCGCCAGCGGACCCCGGGCTAGCGGGAGGGCCATTTACGAGCAGTACTTC. This gives the protein CASGPRASGRAIYEQYF. Full variable domain (missing parts from reference TRBV5-1 and TRBJ2-7): KAGVTQTPRYLIKTRGQQVTLSCSPISGHRSVSWYQQTPGQGLQFLFEYFSETQRNKGNFPGRFSGRQFSNSRSEMNVSTLELGDSALYLCASGPRASGRAIYEQYFGPGTRLTVT.

This clone turned up a few times. The rearrangement uses TRBV6-1 and TRBJ1-1, with D possibly being TRBD1 (5 bases). Germline V gene lookup returns CDR1 MNHNS and CDR2 SASEGT. V was trimmed by 6 bases and J by 7 bases, leaving 15 bases between them. CDR3 length: 13 amino acids. The CDR3 DNA is TGTGCCAGCAGCATCCAGGGTTGGTTTGAAGCTTTCTTT. Its protein product is CASSIQGWFEAFF.

The V gene is TRBV4-1, the J gene TRBJ1-2; D perhaps matches TRBD1 (6 bases). V lost 2 bases and J 5 bases, leaving 15 bases between the germline ends. This CDR3 has 15 residues. CDR1 is MGHRA and CDR2 is YSYEKL in the germline V gene. CDR3 nucleotide sequence: TGCGCCAGCAGCCAAACACCGGGACAAGAGTATGGCTACACCTTC. Translating gives CASSQTPGQEYGYTF.

This chain connects TRBV14 to TRBJ1-2; tentative D call: TRBD1 (5 bases). Between the trimmed V and J ends, which lost 4 bases and 1 base, there was a span of 10 bases. Looked up from germline, CDR1 is SGHDN and CDR2 is FVKESK. The CDR3 is 14 amino acids. Here the CDR3 DNA reads TGTGCCAGCAGCCCCCTCGACAGTAACTATGGCTACACCTTC. It translates to CASSPLDSNYGYTF.

The chain couples TRBV14 to TRBJ2-7; 7 bases fit TRBD2. CDR3 length equals 14 residues. J lost 3 bases, V lost 1 base, and 3 bases had no gene match. Germline assignment: CDR1 SGHDN and CDR2 FVKESK. CDR3 bases: TGTGCCAGCAGCCAAGCCGGGAGGAACTACGAGCAGTACTTC. Protein: CASSQAGRNYEQYF. Based on the CDR3 plus reference TRBV14 and TRBJ2-7, the full variable domain is EAGVTQFPSHSVIEKGQTVTLRCDPISGHDNLYWYRRVMGKEIKFLLHFVKESKQDESGMPNNRFLAERTGGTYSTLKVQPAELEDSGVYFCASSQAGRNYEQYFGPGTRLTVT.

The genes are TRBV5-6 and TRBJ1-3, with 10 bases lining up with TRBD1. CDR1 is SGHDT, CDR2 YYEEEE, per germline. The CDR3 runs to 16 residues. V dropped 4 bases and J dropped 3; count of bases not matched to a gene: 7. The CDR3 reads CASSPRQGAIGNTIYF. As DNA, the CDR3 is TGTGCCAGCAGCCCGAGACAGGGGGCAATTGGAAACACCATATATTTT.